Below, 4 T cell receptor beta chains from the same sample are listed, as sequenced in a study of cytomegalovirus exposure and HLA in healthy donors. Assay: immunoSEQ multiplex PCR; the TCRdb copy retains only in-frame clones and omits some. Of some 140,000 clones in the sample, nearly 90% were seen once. The sample consisted of PBMCs. The receptors stem from a woman aged 18-29 years in good health and CMV-seropositive.

This rearrangement joins TRBV2 to TRBJ2-2; 8 nucleotides line up with TRBD2. The CDR3 covers 15 residues. V gave up 7 bases and J gave up 2 bases; unmatched junction bases: 6. Germline V gene data show CDR1 as SNHLY and CDR2 as FYNNEI. CDR3 DNA sequence: TGTGCCAGCACAGCTAGCGGGTATAACACCGGGGAGCTGTTTTTT. Protein: CASTASGYNTGELFF.

This clone occurred many times. The chain is built from TRBV25-1 and TRBJ2-3; D perhaps matches TRBD1 (6 bases). Between the trimmed V and J ends, which lost 1 base and 7 bases, there was a span of 9 bases. Germline CDR1 and CDR2: MGHDK and SYGVNS. The CDR3 has 13 amino acids. The CDR3 DNA follows: TGTGCCAGCAGTGAATCACAGGGACATACGCAGTATTTT. Translated, it gives CASSESQGHTQYF.

This clone was seen once. The rearrangement uses TRBV5-1 and TRBJ1-5, with D maybe TRBD1 (6 bases). There are 15 residues in the CDR3. V dropped 4 bases and J dropped 4 bases, with 15 bases sitting between them. CDR1 SGHRS and CDR2 YFSETQ come from the germline V gene. The DNA of the CDR3 is TGCGCCAGCAGCCCACAGGGCCCCTCGAATCAGCCCCAGCATTTT. This sequence encodes CASSPQGPSNQPQHF. Supplemented by reference TRBV5-1 and TRBJ1-5, the full variable domain reads KAGVTQTPRYLIKTRGQQVTLSCSPISGHRSVSWYQQTPGQGLQFLFEYFSETQRNKGNFPGRFSGRQFSNSRSEMNVSTLELGDSALYLCASSPQGPSNQPQHFGDGTRLSIL.

This chain connects TRBV5-1 to TRBJ1-5; D unclear. Deletions cut 4 bases from V and 1 base from J, with 6 bases between. The CDR3 is made up of 13 amino acids. Germline V gene sequence: CDR1 SGHRS, CDR2 YFSETQ. Here the CDR3 DNA reads TGCGCCAGCAGCCCCCAGAGCAATCAGCCCCAGCATTTT. Amino acids: CASSPQSNQPQHF.